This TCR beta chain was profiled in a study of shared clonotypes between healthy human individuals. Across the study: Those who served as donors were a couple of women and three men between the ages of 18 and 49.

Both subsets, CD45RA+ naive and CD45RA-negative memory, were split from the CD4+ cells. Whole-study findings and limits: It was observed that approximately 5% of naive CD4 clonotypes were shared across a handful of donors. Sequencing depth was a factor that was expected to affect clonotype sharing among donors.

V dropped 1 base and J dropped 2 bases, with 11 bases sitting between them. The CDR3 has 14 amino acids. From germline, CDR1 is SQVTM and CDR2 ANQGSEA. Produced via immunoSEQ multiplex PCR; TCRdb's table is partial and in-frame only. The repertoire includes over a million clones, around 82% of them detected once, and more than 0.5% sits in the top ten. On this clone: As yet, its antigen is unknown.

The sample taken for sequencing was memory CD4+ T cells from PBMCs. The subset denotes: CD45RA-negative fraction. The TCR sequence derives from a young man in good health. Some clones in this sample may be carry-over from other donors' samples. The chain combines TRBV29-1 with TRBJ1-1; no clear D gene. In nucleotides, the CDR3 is TGCAGCGTTGAAGGCGACGTAGGCAACACTGAAGCTTTCTTT. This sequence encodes CSVEGDVGNTEAFF.